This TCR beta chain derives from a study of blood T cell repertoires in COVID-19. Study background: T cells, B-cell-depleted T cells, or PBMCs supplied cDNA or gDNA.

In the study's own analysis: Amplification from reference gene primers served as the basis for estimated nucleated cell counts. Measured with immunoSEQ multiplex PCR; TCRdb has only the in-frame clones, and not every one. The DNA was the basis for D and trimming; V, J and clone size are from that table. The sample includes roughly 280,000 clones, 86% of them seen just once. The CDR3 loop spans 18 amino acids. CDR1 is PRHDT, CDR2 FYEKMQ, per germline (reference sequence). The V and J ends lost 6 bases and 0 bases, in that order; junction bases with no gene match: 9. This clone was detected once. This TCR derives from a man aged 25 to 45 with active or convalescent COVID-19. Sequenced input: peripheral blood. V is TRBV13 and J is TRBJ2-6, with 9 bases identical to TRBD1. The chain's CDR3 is CASRPRGTGNSGANVLTF. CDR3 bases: TGTGCCAGCAGACCGAGAGGGACAGGGAACTCTGGGGCCAACGTCCTGACTTTC.